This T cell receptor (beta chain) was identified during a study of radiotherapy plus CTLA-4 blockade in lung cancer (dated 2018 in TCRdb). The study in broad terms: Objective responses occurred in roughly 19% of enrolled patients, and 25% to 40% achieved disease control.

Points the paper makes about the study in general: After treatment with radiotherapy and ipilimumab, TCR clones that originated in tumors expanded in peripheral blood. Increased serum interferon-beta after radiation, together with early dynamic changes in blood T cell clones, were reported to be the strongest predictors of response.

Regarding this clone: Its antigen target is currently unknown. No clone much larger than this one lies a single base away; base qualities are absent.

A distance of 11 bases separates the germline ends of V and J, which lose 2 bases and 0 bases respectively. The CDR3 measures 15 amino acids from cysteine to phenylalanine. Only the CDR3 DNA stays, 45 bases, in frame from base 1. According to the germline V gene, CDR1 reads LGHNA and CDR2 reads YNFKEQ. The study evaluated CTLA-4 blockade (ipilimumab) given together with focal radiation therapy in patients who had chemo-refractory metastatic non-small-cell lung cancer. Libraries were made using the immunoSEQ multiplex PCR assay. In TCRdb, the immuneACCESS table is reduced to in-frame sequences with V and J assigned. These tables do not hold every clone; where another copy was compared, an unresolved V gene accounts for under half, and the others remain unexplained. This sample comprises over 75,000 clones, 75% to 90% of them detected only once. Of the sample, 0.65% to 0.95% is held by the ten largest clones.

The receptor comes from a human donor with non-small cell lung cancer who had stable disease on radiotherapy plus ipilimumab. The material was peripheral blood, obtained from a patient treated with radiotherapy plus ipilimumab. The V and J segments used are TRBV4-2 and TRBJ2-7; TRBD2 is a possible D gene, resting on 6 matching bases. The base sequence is TGTGCCAGCAGCCAAAGGGGAGGTCACTCCTACGAGCAGTACTTC. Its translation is CASSQRGGHSYEQYF.